These T cell receptor beta chains were read from a single sample in a study of CD8+CD57+ T cells in acquired aplastic anemia. MiXCR, run by TCRdb on the reads, gives a single entry per CDR3 protein. The sample consists of some 220,000 distinct CDR3 sequences, around 32% of them appearing once. The sequencing sample was made of sorted CD4+, CD8+, or CD8+CD57+ T cells (not recorded which) from PBMCs. These receptors were taken from a human donor in good health, serving as a control. CDR3s include the opening cysteine and the closing phenylalanine or tryptophan. D genes are given only for firm matches. Clone sizes are given selectively: once, few, many, or a class where the clone is expanded.

>few|TRBJ1-2|TRBD1|TRBV7-2
TGTGCCAGCAGCCCGAACCGGGGACAGGGAAACTATGGCTACACCTTC
CASSPNRGQGNYGYTF
>few|TRBJ1-2|.|TRBV6-1
TGTGCCAGCAGTGAAGCCAACCCTAGGGGCTACACCTTC
CASSEANPRGYTF
>once|TRBJ2-1|.|TRBV10-3
TGTGCCATCAGGGCGGCGGAAGATGAGCAGTTCTTC
CAIRAAEDEQFF
>many|TRBJ1-5|.|TRBV5-5
TGTGCCAGCAGCTTTAACGATCAGCCCCAGCATTTT
CASSFNDQPQHF
>many|TRBJ1-2|.|TRBV7-3
TGCGCCAGCAGCCCGGGGACCGGGGGCTATGGCTACACCTTC
CASSPGTGGYGYTF
>.|TRBJ1-6|.|TRBV25-1
TGTGCCAGCAGTGCGGTTTTTGGACAGAATAATTCACCCCTCCACTTT
CASSAVFGQNNSPLHF
>many|TRBJ1-5|TRBD1|TRBV7-2
TGTGCCAGCAGCTTAGGGACAGGGGGCCGCCAGCCCCAGCATTTT
CASSLGTGGRQPQHF
>many|TRBJ1-2|.|TRBV12-3/TRBV12-4
TGTGCCAGCAGTCCCCAGGGGATTGGGTATGGCTACACCTTC
CASSPQGIGYGYTF
>few|TRBJ2-7|.|TRBV12-5
TGTGCCCCGCGCTGGTATCGGGCCAAAGGGGGAAACTACGAGCAGTACTTC
CAPRWYRAKGGNYEQYF
>once|TRBJ2-1|.|TRBV5-1
TGCGCCAGCAGCTTCGCGGGACAGTACAATGAGCAGTTCTTC
CASSFAGQYNEQFF
>.|TRBJ1-3|.|TRBV29-1
TGCAGCGCCAGCAGATCCTCGGCTGGAAACACCATATATTTT
CSASRSSAGNTIYF
>many|TRBJ1-2|TRBD1|TRBV4-1
TGCGCCAGCAGCCGACCCGGACAGGGACGTGGCTACACCTTC
CASSRPGQGRGYTF
>many|TRBJ1-4|TRBD1|TRBV20-1
TGCAGTGCTATCCCCCCGGACAGGGAAACAAAACTGTTTTTT
CSAIPPDRETKLFF
>many|TRBJ2-5|.|TRBV5-1
TGCGCCAGCACCGCCGTAGGGGTAAAGACCCAGTACTTC
CASTAVGVKTQYF
>.|TRBJ1-5|.|TRBV19
TGTGCCAGTAGTTCTTCCGGGGGCGGCCAGCCCCAGCATTTT
CASSSSGGGQPQHF
>.|TRBJ2-1|.|TRBV27
TGTGCCAGCAGTCCATGGCCGGGATGTTACAATGAGCAGTTCTTC
CASSPWPGCYNEQFF
>few|TRBJ2-1|TRBD2|TRBV5-8
TGTGCCAGCAGCCCTGGACTAGCCACCAATGAGCAGTTCTTC
CASSPGLATNEQFF
>.|TRBJ1-2|.|TRBV15
TGTGCCTACGGACGGGGGGCAAACTATGGCTACACCTTC
CAYGRGANYGYTF
>many|TRBJ1-5|.|TRBV9
TGTGCCAGAAACCGTCGGGGCAATCAGCCCCAGCATTTT
CARNRRGNQPQHF
>.|TRBJ1-2|.|TRBV25-1
TGTGCCAGCATCCCGGCAGGAGGTGGGGACTATGGCTACACCTTC
CASIPAGGGDYGYTF
>many|TRBJ1-2|.|TRBV7-9
TGTGCCAGCAGCTTAACTGGCTATGGCTACACCTTC
CASSLTGYGYTF
>many|TRBJ1-2|.|TRBV2
TGTGCCAGCAGCAGGGGTTGGACAAATGGCTACACCTTC
CASSRGWTNGYTF
>many|TRBJ2-1|TRBD1|TRBV15
TGTGCCACCAGCCGCGCCCGGGACAGGGTTAATGAGCAGTTCTTC
CATSRARDRVNEQFF
>.|TRBJ2-7|.|TRBV6-1
TGTGCCACCGGAGACAGATCAAACTCCTACGAGCAGTACTTC
CATGDRSNSYEQYF
>few|TRBJ1-1|TRBD1|TRBV7-9
TGTGCCAGCAGCCCGGGGACAGGGAAGGATACTGAAGCTTTCTTT
CASSPGTGKDTEAFF
>.|TRBJ1-5|.|TRBV15
TGTGCCACCAGCAGAGTAGTGGCGGGGGGACAGCCCCAGCATTTT
CATSRVVAGGQPQHF
>.|TRBJ2-1|.|TRBV12-5
TGTGCCAGGGTACGCCTACTTTCCCTTTACAATGAGCAGTTCTTC
CARVRLLSLYNEQFF
>many|TRBJ1-3|.|TRBV7-8
TGTGCCAGCAGCTTATTGCCCCAGTACTCTGGAAACACCATATATTTT
CASSLLPQYSGNTIYF
>many|TRBJ2-6|.|TRBV2
TGTGCCAGCAGTGAAAGCTTAAGTGGGACAATGCCCTCTGGGGCCAACGTCCTGACTTTC
CASSESLSGTMPSGANVLTF
>few|TRBJ2-7|TRBD2|TRBV7-2
TGTGCCAGCAGCCGGACTAGTCTGGGAGGTTACGAGCAGTACTTC
CASSRTSLGGYEQYF
>.|TRBJ2-1|.|TRBV24-1
TGTGCCACCAGTGATACGGGACTCCCCTCCTACAATGAGCAGTTCTTC
CATSDTGLPSYNEQFF
>.|TRBJ2-1|TRBD2|TRBV24-1
TGTGCCACCAGCCCCGGGGACTACGCTGAGCAGTTCTTC
CATSPGDYAEQFF
>many|TRBJ2-7|TRBD2|TRBV29-1
TGCAGCTTCCTTAGCGGGGGGGAACTCTCCGAGCAGTACTTC
CSFLSGGELSEQYF
>many|TRBJ2-7|.|TRBV7-9
TGTGCCAGCAGCCTCACAGGGCTTGGAGGATACTTC
CASSLTGLGGYF
>many|TRBJ1-5|.|TRBV7-2
TGTGCCAGCAGCTTAGACGCCTCTTTTCAGCCCCAGCATTTT
CASSLDASFQPQHF
>many|TRBJ1-3|TRBD1|TRBV12-3/TRBV12-4
TGTGCCAGCAGCCCGACAGGGAGCCACACCATATATTTT
CASSPTGSHTIYF
>.|TRBJ1-1|.|TRBV2
TGTGCCAGCAGTGAAGCTGGGGATAGCACTGAAGCTTTCTTT
CASSEAGDSTEAFF
>many|TRBJ1-6|.|TRBV7-6
TGTGCCAGCAGCTTAGACGATTCACCCCTCCACTTT
CASSLDDSPLHF
>few|TRBJ2-7|.|TRBV12-3/TRBV12-4
TGTGCCAGCAGTTTAGTGGCGCTAGGGGCCTCCTACGAGCAGTACTTC
CASSLVALGASYEQYF
>many|TRBJ1-2|.|TRBV12-3/TRBV12-4
TGTGCCAGCAGTTTAGGGGCGGGGGGCTATGGCTACACCTTC
CASSLGAGGYGYTF
>few|TRBJ1-5|.|TRBV6-5
TGTGCCAGCAGTTATAATTATTATCAGCCCCAGCATTTT
CASSYNYYQPQHF
>.|TRBJ2-3|.|TRBV9
TGTGCCAGCAGCGTAGGGACAGCTAGCACAGGTACGCAGTATTTT
CASSVGTASTGTQYF
>many|TRBJ1-5|.|TRBV12-3/TRBV12-4
TGTGCCAGCAGTTGGGACATCAATCAGCCCCAGCATTTT
CASSWDINQPQHF
>many|TRBJ2-7|.|TRBV5-1
TGCGCCAGCAGCGTCCACAGGGAAAACGAGCAGTACTTC
CASSVHRENEQYF
>.|TRBJ1-6|TRBD1|TRBV19
TGTGCCAGTAGTAACAGGGGCGACTCCTATAATTCACCCCTCCACTTT
CASSNRGDSYNSPLHF
>.|TRBJ1-1|.|TRBV7-3
TGTGCCAGCAGCTTACGGCCTAGCGGTACTGAAGCTTTCTTT
CASSLRPSGTEAFF
>few|TRBJ1-5|.|TRBV30
TGTGCCTGGAGCGCCTTTCTGGATCAGCCCCAGCATTTT
CAWSAFLDQPQHF
>.|TRBJ1-3|.|TRBV7-3
TGTGCCAGCAGCTTCACCGGGGCACCTAACTCTGGAAACACCATATATTTT
CASSFTGAPNSGNTIYF
>.|TRBJ2-1|TRBD2|TRBV24-1
TGTGCCACCACCGGGACTAGCGGTGACAATGAGCAGTTCTTC
CATTGTSGDNEQFF
>.|TRBJ2-7|TRBD1|TRBV20-1
TGCAGTGCTAGAAAAGCGCTAGACAGGGGATACTACGAGCAGTACTTC
CSARKALDRGYYEQYF
>many|TRBJ2-7|.|TRBV2
TGTGCCAGCAGTGAGCTAGAGCCCCTACTCTACGAGCAGTACTTC
CASSELEPLLYEQYF
>many|TRBJ1-2|.|TRBV9
TGTGCCAGCAGCGTAGAGTTGGGGGGCGTCTATGGCTACACCTTC
CASSVELGGVYGYTF
>many|TRBJ1-6|TRBD1|TRBV19
TGTGCCAGTACCCACCGGGACAGGGACTCACCCCTCCACTTT
CASTHRDRDSPLHF
>.|TRBJ2-3|.|TRBV6-1
TGTGCCAGCAGGAGCGGGTCTAGCACAGATACGCAGTATTTT
CASRSGSSTDTQYF
>.|TRBJ1-1|.|TRBV20-1
TGCAGTGCTAGTGGCAGGGTAAATTCGAACACTGAAGCTTTCTTT
CSASGRVNSNTEAFF
>.|TRBJ1-1|.|TRBV29-1
TGCAGCGTTGGGGGGTTAGGTCACACTGAAGCTTTCTTC
CSVGGLGHTEAFF
>many|TRBJ2-7|.|TRBV5-6
TGTGCCAGCAGCCTCGTAAACGGCTACGAGCAGTACTTC
CASSLVNGYEQYF
>many|TRBJ2-1|TRBD2|TRBV7-6
TGTGCCAGCAGCCCCTTAGCGGGAGGCACTTCCTACAATGAGCAGTTCTTC
CASSPLAGGTSYNEQFF
>many|TRBJ2-5|.|TRBV7-2
TGTGCCAGCAGCTTAGTATATCGGGGGGAGACCCAGTACTTC
CASSLVYRGETQYF